This T cell receptor (beta chain) was captured by sequencing in a study of T-cell reconstitution after alpha-beta-depleted transplantation in children. Trimming took off 4 bases at V and 6 bases at J, with 19 bases between the two ends. Germline assignment: CDR1 LGHDT and CDR2 YNNKEL (reference sequence). This CDR3 region has 15 residues. Unique molecular identifiers were incorporated into the prepared TCRbeta library. TCRdb processed the PCR reads anew with MiXCR; each CDR3 protein has one entry. Of 200,000 to 250,000 distinct CDR3 sequences listed, more than 10% were seen once; the top ten hold 2% to 3%.

This clonotype originated in a human donor who donated a stem cell graft to a child with acute lymphoblastic leukemia. Sequencing used PBMCs from the stem cell graft donor, obtained from the stem cell graft. The J gene is TRBJ2-7, the V gene TRBV3-1; D assignment may be TRBD1 or TRBD2 (7 bases each). The chain's CDR3 is CASSRRPTGRAEQYF. CDR3 bases: TGTGCCAGCAGCCGCAGACCGACAGGGAGGGCCGAGCAGTACTTC.